The rows below give T cell receptor beta chains drawn from one sample of a study of shared clonotypes between healthy human individuals. The repertoire was sequenced with immunoSEQ multiplex PCR; TCRdb's copy has only in-frame clones and lacks some. The sample records over 2 million clones, roughly 90% being singletons. The sample taken for sequencing was naive CD4+ T cells from PBMCs. Source of these receptors: a young man in good health. Some clones in this sample may be carry-over from other donors' samples. CDR3s include the opening cysteine and the closing phenylalanine or tryptophan. The D gene is left open where the match is weak.

D gene,J gene,V gene,CDR3 protein
NA,TRBJ1-1,TRBV29-1,CSGGRGTEAFF
TRBD1,TRBJ1-1,TRBV7-2,CASSPQGTGSGTEAFF
NA,TRBJ2-2,TRBV4-3,CASSQTPGQNTGELFF
NA,TRBJ2-3,TRBV18,CASSPPGGGAQDTQYF
TRBD1,TRBJ2-5,TRBV11-3,CASSLGTGAPQETQYF
NA,TRBJ1-1,TRBV6-1,CASSDGGRGTEAFF
TRBD1,TRBJ2-3,TRBV5-4,CASNAGTGEADTQYF
NA,TRBJ1-5,TRBV18,CASSPTAAYQPQHF
NA,TRBJ2-1,TRBV18,CASSPESGYNEQFF
TRBD1,TRBJ1-1,TRBV9,CASSPREGARAFF
NA,TRBJ2-5,TRBV5-6,CASSSGTRMREQYF
NA,TRBJ1-1,TRBV9,CASSVSGQLNTEAFF
TRBD1,TRBJ2-7,TRBV19,CASRDRPQHEQYF
NA,TRBJ1-5,TRBV6-4,CARDLSGASNQPQHF
NA,TRBJ2-7,TRBV6-5,CASSYSRVSYEQYF
TRBD2,TRBJ2-6,TRBV11-2,CASSYDSGTLGANVLTF
NA,TRBJ1-1,TRBV5-1,CASRADSMNTEAFF
NA,TRBJ2-1,TRBV29-1,CSGEWVGSYNEQFF
NA,TRBJ1-1,TRBV2,CASRFAFNTEAFF
NA,TRBJ2-1,TRBV2,CASSEGVGEQFF
NA,TRBJ1-1,TRBV7-2,CASSLEVGGEAFF
TRBD2,TRBJ2-3,TRBV7-7,CASSPGLAGGGTDTQYF
TRBD1,TRBJ1-1,TRBV5-1,CASSFGTENTEAFF
NA,TRBJ2-3,TRBV5-5,CASSLGGTDTDTQYF
NA,TRBJ2-1,TRBV28,CASSRRPNEQFF
NA,TRBJ1-2,TRBV6-5,CASSYGAGSYGYTF
TRBD1,TRBJ1-2,TRBV28,CASSRPGQGTATF
TRBD1,TRBJ2-7,TRBV7-2,CASRNPGQSAYEQYF
TRBD1,TRBJ2-3,TRBV19,CASSMAASGQGPETQYF
TRBD1,TRBJ1-3,TRBV18,CASSPETGPGNTIYF
NA,TRBJ2-7,TRBV4-1,CASSQLGGHYFYEQYF
NA,TRBJ2-1,TRBV10-3,CAINRGGAAPSSYNEQFF
TRBD1,TRBJ1-1,TRBV2,CASTTRTGGQGNTEAFF
TRBD2,TRBJ2-3,TRBV5-4,CASSSGLAGFTDTQYF
NA,TRBJ2-1,TRBV7-2,CASSFGLRNEQFF
TRBD1,TRBJ1-1,TRBV6-6,CASRITGGAEAFF
NA,TRBJ2-5,TRBV7-9,CASSLQNRVRQGDQETQYF
NA,TRBJ2-2,TRBV9,CASSVEHPPGELFF
TRBD1,TRBJ2-7,TRBV6-1,CASSRDRTYEQYF
NA,TRBJ1-1,TRBV18,CASSPVGGNTEAFF
NA,TRBJ1-2,TRBV28,CASSPPHARAYGYTF
NA,TRBJ2-2,TRBV5-1,CASSLQGRSVVGELFF
TRBD1,TRBJ1-4,TRBV18,CASSFTGEANEKLFF
TRBD1,TRBJ2-5,TRBV19,CASNNLPGQGGETQYF
TRBD2,TRBJ2-5,TRBV5-1,CASSPTSASETQYF
NA,TRBJ2-7,TRBV27,CASSLRDGYEQYF
NA,TRBJ1-1,TRBV10-3,CAISESPGRGNTEAFF
NA,TRBJ2-3,TRBV9,CASSASGGAGTQYF
TRBD1,TRBJ2-7,TRBV5-5,CASSSGTERAYEQYF